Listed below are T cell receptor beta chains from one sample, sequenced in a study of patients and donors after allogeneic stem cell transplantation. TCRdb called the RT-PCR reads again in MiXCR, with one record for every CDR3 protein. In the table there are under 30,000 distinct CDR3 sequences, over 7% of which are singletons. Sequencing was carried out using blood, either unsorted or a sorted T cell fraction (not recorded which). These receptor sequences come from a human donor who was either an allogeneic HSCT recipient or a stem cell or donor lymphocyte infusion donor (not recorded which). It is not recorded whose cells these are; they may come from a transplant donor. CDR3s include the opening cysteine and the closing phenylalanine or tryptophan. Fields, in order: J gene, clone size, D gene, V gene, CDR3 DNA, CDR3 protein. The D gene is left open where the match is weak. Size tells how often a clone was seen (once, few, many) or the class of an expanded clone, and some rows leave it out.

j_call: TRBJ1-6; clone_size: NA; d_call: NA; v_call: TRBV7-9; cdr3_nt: TGTGCCAGCAGCTTCGGCCAGAATAATTCACCCCTCCACTTT; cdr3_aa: CASSFGQNNSPLHF
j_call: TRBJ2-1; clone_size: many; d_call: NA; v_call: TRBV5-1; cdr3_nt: TGCGCCAGCAGCTTTTACGGGACGTACAATGAGCAGTTCTTC; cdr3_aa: CASSFYGTYNEQFF
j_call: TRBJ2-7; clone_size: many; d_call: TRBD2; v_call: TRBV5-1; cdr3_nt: TGCGCCAGCAGCTTAATGGTTAGCGGGAGGGCCAACGAGCAGTACTTC; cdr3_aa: CASSLMVSGRANEQYF
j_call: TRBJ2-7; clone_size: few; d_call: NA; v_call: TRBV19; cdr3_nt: TGTGCCAGTAGTGACGGCGGCCCCTACGAGCAGTACTTC; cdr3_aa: CASSDGGPYEQYF
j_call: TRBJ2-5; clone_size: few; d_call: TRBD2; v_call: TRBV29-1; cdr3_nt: TGCAGCGTTGAAGAAGGCGGGGGGGAGACCCAGTACTTC; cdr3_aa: CSVEEGGGETQYF
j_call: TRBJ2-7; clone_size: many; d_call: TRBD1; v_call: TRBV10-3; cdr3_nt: TGTGCCATCAGATCGGGACAGGGCAACGAGCAGTACTTC; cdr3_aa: CAIRSGQGNEQYF
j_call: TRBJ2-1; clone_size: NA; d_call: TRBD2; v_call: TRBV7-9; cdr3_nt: TGTGCCAGCAGCCCTCCTAGCGGGGCCTACAATGAGCAGTTCTTC; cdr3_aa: CASSPPSGAYNEQFF
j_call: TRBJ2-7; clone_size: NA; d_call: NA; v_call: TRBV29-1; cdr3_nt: TGCAGCGTTGTCCTAAGGACCGTAACCTACGAGCAGTACTTC; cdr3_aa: CSVVLRTVTYEQYF
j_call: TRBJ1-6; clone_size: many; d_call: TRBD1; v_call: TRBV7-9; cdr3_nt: TGTGCCAGCAGCTGGGGGACAGGGGGACGGAATTCACCCCTCCACTTT; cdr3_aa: CASSWGTGGRNSPLHF
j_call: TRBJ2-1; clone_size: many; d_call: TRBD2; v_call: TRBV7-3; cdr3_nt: TGTGCCAGCAGCGAAGCGGGGGACTTAAAGCAGTTCTTC; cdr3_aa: CASSEAGDLKQFF
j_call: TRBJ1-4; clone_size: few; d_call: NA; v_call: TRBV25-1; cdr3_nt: TGTGCCAGCACCGGACGGACCTCTAATGAAAAACTGTTTTTT; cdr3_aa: CASTGRTSNEKLFF
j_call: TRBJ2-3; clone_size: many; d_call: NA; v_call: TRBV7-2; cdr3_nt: TGTGCCAGCAGTTCCGGGCGACTAGCAGGGGTAGATACGCAGTATTTT; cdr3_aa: CASSSGRLAGVDTQYF
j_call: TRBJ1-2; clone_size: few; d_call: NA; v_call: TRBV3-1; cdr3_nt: TGTGCCAGCAGCCAGACCTCTATAGGATGGTATGGCTACACCTTC; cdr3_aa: CASSQTSIGWYGYTF
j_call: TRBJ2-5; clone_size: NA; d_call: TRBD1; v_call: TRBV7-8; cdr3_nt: TGTGCCAGCAGCCCTAGACAGGGAGCGTGGGAGACCCAGTACTTC; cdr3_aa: CASSPRQGAWETQYF
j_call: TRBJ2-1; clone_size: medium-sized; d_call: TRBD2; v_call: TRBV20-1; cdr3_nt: TGCAGTGCTAGAGTAGGGAGTCTAGCGGGGGGCTACAATGAGCAGTTCTTC; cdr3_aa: CSARVGSLAGGYNEQFF
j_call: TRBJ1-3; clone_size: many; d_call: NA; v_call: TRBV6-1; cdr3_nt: TGTGCCAGCAGTGAAGCGCAGGGTTCTGGAAACACCATATATTTT; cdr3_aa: CASSEAQGSGNTIYF
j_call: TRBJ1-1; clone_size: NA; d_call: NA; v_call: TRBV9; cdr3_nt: TGTGCCAGCAGCAAAGTATATGGACAGTTTGAAGCTTTCTTT; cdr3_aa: CASSKVYGQFEAFF
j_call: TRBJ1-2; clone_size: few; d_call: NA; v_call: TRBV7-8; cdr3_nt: TGTGCCAGCAGCCACAGGACAGACTATGGCTACACCTTC; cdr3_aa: CASSHRTDYGYTF
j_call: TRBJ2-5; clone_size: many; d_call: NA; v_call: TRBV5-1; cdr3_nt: TGCGCCAGCAGCTTGGGAGTCTTGCAAGAGACCCAGTACTTC; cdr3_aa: CASSLGVLQETQYF
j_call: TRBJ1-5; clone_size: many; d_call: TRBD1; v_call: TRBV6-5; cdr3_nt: TGTGCCAGCAGTTACGGGACAGGGCCCAATCAGCCCCAGCATTTT; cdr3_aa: CASSYGTGPNQPQHF
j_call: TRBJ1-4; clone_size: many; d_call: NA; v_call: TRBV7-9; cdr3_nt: TGTGCCAGCATCTTGAATGAAAAACTGTTTTTT; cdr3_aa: CASILNEKLFF
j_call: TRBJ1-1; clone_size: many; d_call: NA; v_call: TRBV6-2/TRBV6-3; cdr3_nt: TGTGCCAGCAGCAACCTACAGGCAACGAACACTGAAGCTTTCTTT; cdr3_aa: CASSNLQATNTEAFF
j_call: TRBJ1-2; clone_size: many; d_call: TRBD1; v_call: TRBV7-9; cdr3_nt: TGTGCCAGCAGCCCAAGACAGGGGGGGGGCTACACCTTC; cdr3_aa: CASSPRQGGGYTF
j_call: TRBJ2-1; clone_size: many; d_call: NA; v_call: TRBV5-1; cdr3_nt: TGCGCCAGCAGTCCGGGGTGGGAGATCTACAATGAGCAGTTCTTC; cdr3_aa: CASSPGWEIYNEQFF
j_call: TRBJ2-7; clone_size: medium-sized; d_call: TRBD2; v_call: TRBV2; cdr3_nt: TGTGCCAGCAGGGGGACTAGGGCCAGTTCAACCTACGAGCAGTACTTC; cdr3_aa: CASRGTRASSTYEQYF
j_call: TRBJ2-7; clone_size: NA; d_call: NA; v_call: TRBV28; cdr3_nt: TGTGCCAGCAGTTCTCGGTGGGCGAGAGCCTACGAGCAGTACTTC; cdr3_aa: CASSSRWARAYEQYF
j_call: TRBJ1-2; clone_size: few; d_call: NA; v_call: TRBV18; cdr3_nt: TGTGCCAGCTCACCACCGGGGCAGGGGAGTGAATATGGCTACACCTTC; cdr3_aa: CASSPPGQGSEYGYTF
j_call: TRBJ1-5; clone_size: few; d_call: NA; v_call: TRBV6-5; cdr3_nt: TGTGCCAGCAGTTACAGGGGAGGTCAGCCCCAGCATTTT; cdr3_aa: CASSYRGGQPQHF
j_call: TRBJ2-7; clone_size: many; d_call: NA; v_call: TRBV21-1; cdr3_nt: TGTGCCAGCAGCAAAATGCCCCGGGCAGGGGGCAATGTCTACGAGCAGTACTTC; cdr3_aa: CASSKMPRAGGNVYEQYF
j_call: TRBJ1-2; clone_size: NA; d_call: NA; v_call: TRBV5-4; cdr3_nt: TGTGCCAGCACCACGCGAGGGGGATTCTATGGCTACACCTTC; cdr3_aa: CASTTRGGFYGYTF
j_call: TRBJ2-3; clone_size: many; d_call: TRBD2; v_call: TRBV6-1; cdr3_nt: TGTGCCAGCTTCCTAGCGGGAGGCACAGATACGCAGTATTTT; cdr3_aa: CASFLAGGTDTQYF
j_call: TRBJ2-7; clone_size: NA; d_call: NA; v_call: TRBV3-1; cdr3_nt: TGTGCCAGCAGCCAAGATCCGGGGAATTCCTACGAGCAGTACTTC; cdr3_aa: CASSQDPGNSYEQYF
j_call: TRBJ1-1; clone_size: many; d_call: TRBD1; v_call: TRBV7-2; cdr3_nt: TGTGCCAGCAGCTTAGAAGGGACAGTGAACACTGAAGCTTTCTTT; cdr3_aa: CASSLEGTVNTEAFF
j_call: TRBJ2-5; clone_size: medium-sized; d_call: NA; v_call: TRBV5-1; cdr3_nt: TGCGCCAGCGGCCAAGACCAAGAGACCCAGTACTTC; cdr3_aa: CASGQDQETQYF
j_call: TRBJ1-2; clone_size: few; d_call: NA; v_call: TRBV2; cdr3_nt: TGTGCCACCTCTTTGGGGCCGAACTATGGCTACACCTTC; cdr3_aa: CATSLGPNYGYTF
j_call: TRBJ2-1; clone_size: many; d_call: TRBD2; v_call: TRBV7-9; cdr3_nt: TGTGCCAGCAGCTCCCCAGGAGCAGCGGGAGGCTACAATGAGCAGTTCTTC; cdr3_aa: CASSSPGAAGGYNEQFF
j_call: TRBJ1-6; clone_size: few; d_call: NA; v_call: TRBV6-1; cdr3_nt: TGTGCCAGCAGTACAGGGTTTGATTCACCCCTCCACTTT; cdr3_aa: CASSTGFDSPLHF
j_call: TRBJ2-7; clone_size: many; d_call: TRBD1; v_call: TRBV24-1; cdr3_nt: TGTGCCACCAGTGATTCCTCGGACAGGGGCGTCTACGAGCAGTACTTC; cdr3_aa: CATSDSSDRGVYEQYF
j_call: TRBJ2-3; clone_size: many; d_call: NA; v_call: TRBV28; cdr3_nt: TGTGCCAGCAGTTTAGGAACTAGTCAGTATTTT; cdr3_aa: CASSLGTSQYF
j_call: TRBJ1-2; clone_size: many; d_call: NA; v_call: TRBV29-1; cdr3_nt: TGCAGCGTTGAAAGCTGGGGGGACGAAGATGACTACACCTTC; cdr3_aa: CSVESWGDEDDYTF
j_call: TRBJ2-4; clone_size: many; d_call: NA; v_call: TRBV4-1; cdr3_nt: TGCGCCAGCAGCCAAGATAGGACTACTATTCAGTACTTC; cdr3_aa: CASSQDRTTIQYF
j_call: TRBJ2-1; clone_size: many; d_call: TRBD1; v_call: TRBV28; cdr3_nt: TGTGCCAGCAGTTTTATCGGACAGGGGCGGAATGAGCAGTTCTTC; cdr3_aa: CASSFIGQGRNEQFF
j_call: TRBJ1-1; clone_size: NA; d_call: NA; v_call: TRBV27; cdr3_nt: TGTGCCAGCAGTCATCAGGGCAACACTGAAGCTTTCTTT; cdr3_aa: CASSHQGNTEAFF
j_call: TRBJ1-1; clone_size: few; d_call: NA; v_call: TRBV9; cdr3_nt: TGTGCCAGCAGCGTATATGGAGGGAACACTGAAGCTTTCTTT; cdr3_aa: CASSVYGGNTEAFF
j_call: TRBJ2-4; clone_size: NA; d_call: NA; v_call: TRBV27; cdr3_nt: TGTGCCAGCAGTTTACGGGGCCTCGTAGACATTCAGTACTTC; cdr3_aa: CASSLRGLVDIQYF
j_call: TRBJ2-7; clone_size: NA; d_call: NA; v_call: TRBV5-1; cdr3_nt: TGCGCCAGCAGCTTGGCCCGGGCAGGGTCGTCGGGGTACGAGCAGTACTTC; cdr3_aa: CASSLARAGSSGYEQYF